Below, 24 T cell receptor beta chains from the same sample are listed, as sequenced in a study of blood T cells in healthy people across ages (dated by TCRdb to the mid-2010s). The protocol used for the library was 5' RACE. Instrument used: Illumina HiSeq 2500. A second PCR of roughly 6 to 11 cycles was run with a J-beta primer mix and a sample-barcoded 5' primer. The public reads were quality trimmed at Q25 with fastp and then assembled into clones with MiXCR by TCRdb, keeping productive beta chains. Each record represents a unique CDR3 protein, reported with the most common genes and DNA among its rows. The sample has about 1.1 million distinct CDR3 sequences on record, roughly two fifths of them singletons. Together, the top ten hold 13% of the sample. The sample taken for sequencing was blood. Receptors were obtained from a man between 18 and 29 years old in good health.

The chain couples TRBV29-1 to TRBJ1-1, with no clear D. Germline V gene lookup returns CDR1 SQVTM and CDR2 ANQGSEA. Trimming took 6 bases from V and 1 from J, leaving 12 bases between them. CDR3 length: 13 residues. In nucleotides, the CDR3 is TGCAGCGTCCTCCACCGGGCGAACACTGAAGCTTTCTTT. Protein: CSVLHRANTEAFF.

V usage is TRBV6-6 and J usage is TRBJ1-5; D is undetermined. Trimming stripped 10 bases from V and 11 bases from J, with 15 bases between. The CDR3 totals 11 residues. Germline V gene lookup returns CDR1 MNHNY and CDR2 SVGAGI (reference sequence). The CDR3 here is CATAMGEAQHF. Written as DNA, the CDR3 is TGTGCCACCGCCATGGGAGAGGCCCAGCATTTT.

The CDR3 DNA sequence: TGCGCCAGCAGCTTGCGCCACTCGGGGACTGAAGCTTTCTTT. Encoded protein: CASSLRHSGTEAFF. The V call is TRBV5-1, the J call TRBJ1-1; no clear D. The CDR3 contains 14 residues. V shed 1 base and J shed 5 bases, with 12 bases lying between them. The germline V gene has CDR1 SGHRS and CDR2 YFSETQ.

This clonotype was observed a handful of times. The rearrangement uses TRBV2 and TRBJ1-2, with D perhaps matching TRBD1 (6 bases). V shed 1 base and J shed 4 bases, with 19 bases lying between them. The CDR3 spans 17 residues. Germline CDR1 is SNHLY and CDR2 is FYNNEI. CDR3 in amino acids: CASSEDGRGAVGYGYTF. In DNA form, the CDR3 reads TGTGCCAGCAGTGAAGACGGGAGGGGGGCCGTTGGCTATGGCTACACCTTC.

This clonotype was observed many times. The chain uses TRBV4-3 and TRBJ2-1; 7 bases are a match to TRBD2. The CDR3 extends over 18 amino acids. The ends lost 0 bases at V and 3 bases at J; junction bases unmatched: 11. The germline CDR1 and CDR2 sequences are LGHNA and YSLEER. The CDR3 reads CASSQDVASGEVYNEQFF. The CDR3 DNA is TGCGCCAGCAGCCAAGATGTGGCTAGCGGCGAGGTCTACAATGAGCAGTTCTTC.

The chain couples TRBV2 to TRBJ2-3, with TRBD2 matching 7 bases. J lost 2 bases, V lost 5 bases, and 4 bases had no gene match. The CDR3 totals 14 residues. Germline-derived CDR1 and CDR2 are SNHLY and FYNNEI. The chain's CDR3 is CASSRAGFTDTQYF. The DNA for the CDR3 is TGTGCCAGCAGTAGAGCGGGATTCACAGATACGCAGTATTTT.

The chain carries TRBV6-5 and TRBJ2-2; a possible D gene is TRBD1 (5 bases). The CDR3 covers 15 residues. Trimming cost V 6 bases and J 3 bases, with 14 bases left between them. CDR1 and CDR2 from the germline V gene are MNHEY and SVGAGI. The CDR3 protein is CASRSVSGYTGELFF. The DNA of the CDR3 is TGTGCCAGCAGGAGCGTATCAGGGTACACCGGGGAGCTGTTTTTT.

This clonotype was seen a few times. The chain employs TRBV7-6 and TRBJ2-1, with D maybe TRBD2 (6 bases). V lost 5 bases, J lost 8 bases, and 19 bases lay in between. The CDR3 contains 15 residues. Per germline, CDR1 SGHVS and CDR2 FNYEAQ. CDR3 protein: CASSQAGTFTDEQFF. The CDR3 region has the DNA TGTGCCAGCAGCCAAGCCGGGACTTTCACGGATGAGCAGTTCTTC.

This clonotype was seen only a few times. The rearrangement links TRBV4-2 to TRBJ1-2; a weak D match, TRBD1 (5 bases). Germline CDR1 reads LGHNA; CDR2 reads YNFKEQ. The CDR3 length is 12 residues. V lost 8 bases and J lost 8, with 15 bases in between. CDR3 protein: CASLSNGGGYTF. Written as DNA, the CDR3 is TGTGCCAGCCTCTCAAATGGGGGGGGCTACACCTTC.

The rearrangement links TRBV7-2 to TRBJ2-1; 12 nucleotides agree with TRBD2. CDR1 and CDR2 from the germline V gene are SGHTA and FQGNSA. CDR3 length equals 15 residues. The junction had 3 bases not matched to a gene; V was cut back by 3 bases and J by 6 bases. CDR3 residues: CASSLSTSGGNEQFF. The CDR3 coding sequence is TGTGCCAGCAGCTTGTCGACTAGCGGGGGCAATGAGCAGTTCTTC.

This chain joins TRBV27 and TRBJ2-1, with TRBD2 as a possible D gene (6 bases). Germline values: CDR1 MNHEY, CDR2 SMNVEV (reference sequence). The CDR3 covers 16 residues. V lost 2 bases and J 2 bases, leaving 13 bases between the germline ends. The CDR3 reads CASSLRTGVPYNEQFF. The CDR3, as DNA: TGTGCCAGCAGTTTAAGGACGGGGGTACCCTACAATGAGCAGTTCTTC.

V gene TRBV25-1 combines with J gene TRBJ2-7; D gene unclear. In germline, CDR1 is MGHDK, CDR2 SYGVNS. Trimming pared 4 bases from V and 0 bases from J, leaving 10 bases between. The CDR3 has 14 residues. Here the CDR3 reads CASSGTCSSYEQYF. CDR3 nucleotide sequence: TGTGCCAGCAGTGGCACGTGCAGCTCCTACGAGCAGTACTTC.

This chain uses TRBV7-2 with TRBJ2-1; the match to TRBD2 covers 13 bases. The J call may be wrong; the DNA end is better matched by TRBJ2-7. CDR3 length: 18 residues. Per the germline V gene, CDR1 is SGHTA and CDR2 is FQGNSA. The CDR3 reads CASSLPGLAGVSYNEQYF. For the CDR3, the DNA is TGTGCCAGCAGCTTACCTGGACTAGCGGGGGTCTCCTACAATGAGCAGTACTTC.

This clonotype was detected only a few times. The rearrangement joins TRBV6-2 or TRBV6-3 to TRBJ1-4; TRBD1 matches at 7 bases. Germline V gene sequence: CDR1 MNHEY, CDR2 SVGEGT. The CDR3 is 15 residues long. The junction had 9 bases not matched to a gene; V was cut back by 5 bases and J by 6 bases. The CDR3 bases are TGTGCCAGCAGTCTCCGGGACAGAGATGATGAAAAACTGTTTTTT. As protein: CASSLRDRDDEKLFF.

Comments on this clonotype: Mismatch with germline at one junction end may stem from a read error. The V and J genes are TRBV5-6 and TRBJ1-2; D may be TRBD1 (5 bases). CDR3 length: 15 amino acids. Germline CDR1 SGHDT, CDR2 YYEEEE. Written as DNA, the CDR3 is TGTGCCAGCAGCTTTAGGGGAACTGAAAACTATGGCCACACCTTC. Protein: CASSFRGTENYGHTF.

J is TRBJ2-1 and V is TRBV7-9, with D maybe TRBD2 (5 bases). The ends were cut back, 5 bases at V and 4 bases at J, with 15 bases in the middle. The CDR3 covers 15 residues. Germline V CDR1 and CDR2: SEHNR, FQNEAQ (reference sequence). The CDR3 sequence: CASSPHGGTYNEQFF. In DNA form, the CDR3 reads TGTGCCAGCAGCCCTCACGGAGGCACATACAATGAGCAGTTCTTC.

The chain uses TRBV21-1 and TRBJ1-5; whether TRBD1, the table's D call, matches the DNA was not checked. TRBV21-1 is a listed pseudogene. The CDR3 totals 16 residues. The CDR3 sequence is CASSQWAGMGDQPQHF. As DNA, the CDR3 is TGTGCCAGCAGCCAATGGGCGGGGATGGGGGATCAGCCCCAGCATTTT.

The genes are TRBV5-5 and TRBJ1-2, with D tentatively TRBD1 (6 bases). Germline V gene sequence: CDR1 SGHKS, CDR2 YYEKEE (reference sequence). The ends were cut back, 0 bases at V and 7 bases at J, with 22 bases in the middle. The CDR3 runs to 17 residues. CDR3 nucleotide sequence: TGTGCCAGCAGCTTGGAGGCAGGGGCGAGTCTCCGGTCTGGCTACACCTTC. Its translation: CASSLEAGASLRSGYTF. Together with reference TRBV5-5 and TRBJ1-2, the CDR3 gives the full variable domain: DAGVTQSPTHLIKTRGQQVTLRCSPISGHKSVSWYQQVLGQGPQFIFQYYEKEERGRGNFPDRFSARQFPNYSSELNVNALLLGDSALYLCASSLEAGASLRSGYTFGSGTRLTVV.

The V and J genes are TRBV6-1 and TRBJ2-5, with 8 bases fitting TRBD1. This CDR3 contains 14 residues. Losses at the gene ends were 1 base for V and 11 bases for J; bases not matched to a gene: 9. The germline V gene has CDR1 MNHNS and CDR2 SASEGT. The DNA of the CDR3 is TGTGCCAGCAGTGAAGAAGCGACAGGGGACGTGCAGTACTTC. This translates into CASSEEATGDVQYF.

This clonotype was found a few times. V gene TRBV10-3 combines with J gene TRBJ2-7, with 7 bases that match TRBD1. The CDR3 runs 16 residues. Germline CDR1 is ENHRY and CDR2 is SYGVKD. V was clipped by 2 bases and J by 3 bases; unmatched bases: 10. The CDR3 is CAISEPLGQTNYEQYF. The CDR3 DNA reads TGTGCCATCAGTGAGCCTTTGGGACAGACCAACTACGAGCAGTACTTC.

This chain joins TRBV3-1 and TRBJ2-3; D unresolved. Trimming pared 2 bases from V and 3 bases from J, leaving 6 bases between. The CDR3 length is 13 residues. Germline loops: CDR1 LGHDT, CDR2 YNNKEL (reference sequence). CDR3 protein: CASSQPETDTQYF. In nucleotides, the CDR3 is TGTGCCAGCAGCCAACCCGAAACAGATACGCAGTATTTT.

This clonotype was detected a few times. The V gene is TRBV2, the J gene TRBJ2-3; tentative D call: TRBD2 (6 bases). V was trimmed by 10 bases and J by 6 bases, leaving 11 bases between them. This CDR3 is 11 amino acids long. Germline V gene data show CDR1 as SNHLY and CDR2 as FYNNEI. The CDR3 DNA is TGTGCCAACAGGAGGGAGGATACGCAGTATTTT. It codes for CANRREDTQYF.

This clonotype has a handful of counts. DNA of the CDR3: TGTGCCAGCAGCGTCGGGGGCAGTAACTATGGCTACACCTTC. Protein: CASSVGGSNYGYTF. The chain links TRBV7-2 to TRBJ1-2; tentatively, D is TRBD1 (6 bases). Trimming shortened V by 5 bases and J by 1 base, and 11 bases separated the two germline ends. Germline lookup yields CDR1 SGHTA and CDR2 FQGNSA. The CDR3 contains 14 residues.

The V and J genes are TRBV7-8 and TRBJ1-5; D ambiguous. The CDR3 extends over 13 amino acids. Germline lookup yields CDR1 SGHVS and CDR2 FQNEAQ. V was trimmed by 7 bases and J by 3 bases, leaving 10 bases between them. Here the CDR3 reads CASNEGFNQPQHF. The CDR3 DNA is TGTGCCAGCAACGAAGGATTCAATCAGCCCCAGCATTTT.